This TCR beta chain is from a study of identifying expanded T cells in peripheral blood. Deletions cut 0 bases from V and 3 bases from J, with 9 bases between. The CDR3 runs 15 residues. Germline V gene lookup returns CDR1 MGHRA and CDR2 YSYEKL. The data were produced by immunoSEQ multiplex PCR, yet TCRdb's version contains in-frame clones alone and is incomplete. The profile covers 55,000 to 80,000 clones, with about 85% appearing a single time and 19% taken by the ten largest. The chain has TRBV4-1 and TRBJ1-5; TRBD1 is a possible D gene (6 bases). The TCR sequence derives from a person aged 18 to 69 in good health. Sequencing used blood. The CDR3 is CASSQEWGPNQPQHF. CDR3 coding DNA: TGCGCCAGCAGCCAAGAATGGGGGCCCAATCAGCCCCAGCATTTT.